This T cell receptor (beta chain) was recorded in a study of Ad26.COV2.S vaccination and SARS-CoV-2 variants. Study outcomes and limitations: Responses of spike-specific T cells (both CD8+ and CD4+) reportedly showed substantial breadth after vaccination. From the TCR breadth and depth analyses, total T cell responses may have been underestimated.

The V gene end was trimmed by 2 bases and the J gene end by 2 bases; junction bases not matched to a gene: 7. This CDR3 is 17 amino acids long. Germline loops: CDR1 GTSNPN, CDR2 SVGIG (reference sequence). Using immunoSEQ multiplex PCR, the repertoire was profiled, and TCRdb retains in-frame clones only, with some absent. The sample lists approximately 300,000 clones, just over 85% seen once, with roughly 1.9% in the top ten. This sample's treatment: about 20 received Ad26.COV2.S at low or high dose, single or two shots; about 5 received placebo; per-sample allocation not given. It was on day 63 after the first vaccine or placebo injection that samples were taken. Boston provided a donor who was an adult aged 18-55 years. As for this clone: No antigen is known for it.

The chain couples TRBV30 to TRBJ2-3, with 13 nucleotides matching TRBD2. The sequencing here drew on peripheral blood, taken in a trial of Ad26.COV2.S vaccine versus placebo. The source of this sequence is a person between 18 and 65 years old who received the Ad26.COV2.S COVID-19 vaccine or a placebo. CDR3 residues: CAWSLRTSGGVTDTQYF. CDR3 in DNA: TGTGCCTGGAGTCTAAGGACTAGCGGGGGAGTCACAGATACGCAGTATTTT.